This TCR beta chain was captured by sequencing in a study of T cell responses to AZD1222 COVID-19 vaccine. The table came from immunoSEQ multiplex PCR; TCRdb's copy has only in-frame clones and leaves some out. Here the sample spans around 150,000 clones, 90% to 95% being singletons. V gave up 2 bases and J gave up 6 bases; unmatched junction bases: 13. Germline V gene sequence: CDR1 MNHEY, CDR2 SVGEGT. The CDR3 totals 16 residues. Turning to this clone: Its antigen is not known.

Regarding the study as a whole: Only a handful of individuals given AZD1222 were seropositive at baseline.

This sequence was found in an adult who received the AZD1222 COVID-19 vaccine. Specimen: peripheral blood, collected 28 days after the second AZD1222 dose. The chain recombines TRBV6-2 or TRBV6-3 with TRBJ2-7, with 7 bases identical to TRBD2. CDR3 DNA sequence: TGTGCCAGCAGTTACGTCGCGGGAGTATTCTTCGCCGAGCAGTACTTC. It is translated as CASSYVAGVFFAEQYF.